The 27 T cell receptor beta chains given below trace back to one sample, sequenced in a study of T cell responses to AZD1222 COVID-19 vaccine. Profiled with immunoSEQ multiplex PCR; TCRdb holds only in-frame clones, not every one. The data show 60,000 to 85,000 clones, roughly 87% seen once. This sample comprised peripheral blood, obtained 28 days after the second AZD1222 dose. The receptors come from an adult who received the AZD1222 COVID-19 vaccine.

On this clone: The sample carries other DNA sequences with the same CDR3. The chain links TRBV11-2 to TRBJ2-7; no firm D call. Germline lookup yields CDR1 SGHAT and CDR2 FQNNGV. This CDR3 has 12 residues. V was cut by 5 bases and J by 4 bases, with 9 bases left in between. Here the CDR3 DNA reads TGTGCCAGCAGCGCCCAAGGGTACGAGCAGTACTTC. This gives the protein CASSAQGYEQYF.

This clone was counted a single time. The chain is built from TRBV7-2 and TRBJ2-5, with TRBD2 matching over 7 bases. Germline assignment: CDR1 SGHTA and CDR2 FQGNSA. V trimming: 0 bases; J trimming: 10 bases; junction bases outside the gene matches: 2. CDR3 length: 12 residues. CDR3 sequence (DNA): TGTGCCAGCAGCTTAGCGGGGAGGGACCAGTACTTC. Residues: CASSLAGRDQYF.

This chain connects TRBV5-1 to TRBJ2-1; 13 nucleotides align to TRBD2. Germline V CDR1 and CDR2: SGHRS, YFSETQ. The trim removed 9 bases at V and 4 bases at J, leaving 4 bases unmatched. The CDR3 loop spans 14 amino acids. The CDR3 reads CATSLAGGYNEQFF. The CDR3 DNA follows: TGCGCCACCTCACTAGCGGGAGGGTACAATGAGCAGTTCTTC.

The chain combines TRBV7-2 with TRBJ2-7, with a weak D call TRBD2 (7 bases). CDR1 SGHTA and CDR2 FQGNSA come from the germline V gene. CDR3 size: 14 residues. The V gene lost 5 bases and the J gene lost 2 bases, with 13 bases spanning the gap. The CDR3 DNA reads TGTGCCAGCAGCAAAGGGGGGGATGCCTACGAGCAGTACTTC. Protein product: CASSKGGDAYEQYF.

The rearrangement links TRBV7-9 to TRBJ2-7, with D tentatively TRBD1 (6 bases). The CDR3 consists of 14 residues. With 5 bases removed from V and 2 bases from J, the gap between germline ends came to 13 bases. Germline V gives CDR1 SEHNR, CDR2 FQNEAQ (reference sequence). CDR3 sequence (DNA): TGTGCCAGCAGCCGGGGACATGAACCCTACGAGCAGTACTTC. Its translation is CASSRGHEPYEQYF.

This chain connects TRBV11-1 to TRBJ2-3; D is ambiguous. CDR1 is SGHAT and CDR2 is FQDESV in the germline V gene (reference sequence). Trimming cost V 1 base and J 2 bases, with 1 base left between them. This CDR3 is built from 12 residues. The CDR3 sequence: CASSLVTDTQYF. The CDR3 DNA reads as TGTGCCAGCAGCTTAGTCACAGATACGCAGTATTTT.

This CDR3 is CASSSSRNTGELFF. CDR3 DNA sequence: TGTGCCAGCAGTTCAAGCAGGAACACCGGGGAGCTGTTTTTT. This sequence joins TRBV6-5 and TRBJ2-2; D uncertain. Looked up from germline, CDR1 is MNHEY and CDR2 is SVGAGI. This CDR3 is built from 14 residues. Trimming removed 4 bases at V and 1 base at J, with 7 bases between.

The V and J genes are TRBV5-1 and TRBJ2-3; D ambiguous. The V gene's germline CDR1 is SGHRS and CDR2 YFSETQ. V gave up 0 bases and J gave up 0 bases, with 5 bases separating them. This CDR3 has 14 amino acids. The CDR3 DNA follows: TGCGCCAGCAGCTTGGGGGGTAGCACAGATACGCAGTATTTT. It specifies CASSLGGSTDTQYF.

CDR3 sequence (DNA): TGTGCCATGTCACGAGGGGACAGGGGAGGAACAGATACGCAGTATTTT. Its protein is CAMSRGDRGGTDTQYF. J is TRBJ2-3 and V is TRBV7-2, with TRBD1 matching over 10 bases. Germline V lookup: CDR1 SGHTA, CDR2 FQGNSA. The CDR3 consists of 16 residues. V shed 10 bases and J 3 bases; nucleotides not matched to a gene: 13.

This clone has more than one count but fewer than ten. The chain employs TRBV29-1 and TRBJ1-2; D remains ambiguous. Germline V gives CDR1 SQVTM, CDR2 ANQGSEA. There are 12 residues in the CDR3. V lost 4 bases, J lost 0 bases, and 6 bases lay in between. The CDR3 reads CSVGQPNYGYTF. In DNA form, the CDR3 reads TGCAGCGTTGGGCAGCCTAACTATGGCTACACCTTC.

The rearrangement uses TRBV5-1 and TRBJ2-7; D gene unclear. With 2 bases removed from V and 0 bases from J, the gap between germline ends came to 6 bases. The germline V gene encodes CDR1 SGHRS and CDR2 YFSETQ. The CDR3 has 13 amino acids. The CDR3 loop reads CASSFDSSYEQYF. CDR3 nucleotide sequence: TGCGCCAGCAGCTTTGACTCCTCCTACGAGCAGTACTTC.

The chain carries TRBV6-2 or TRBV6-3 and TRBJ1-1; D is ambiguous. Trimming removed 2 bases at V and 5 bases at J, with 9 bases between. The germline CDR1 and CDR2 sequences are MNHEY and SVGEGT. The CDR3 has 13 residues. CDR3 coding DNA: TGTGCCAGCAGTTACGAGGTGAGGACTGAAGCTTTCTTT. This translates into CASSYEVRTEAFF.

The V call is TRBV28, the J call TRBJ1-1, with no clear D. The length of the CDR3 is 14 residues. Germline values: CDR1 MDHEN, CDR2 SYDVKM. V was trimmed by 7 bases and J by 4 bases, leaving 16 bases between them. The CDR3 DNA reads TGTGCCAGCACGAGGCAAGTTGGTGGCACTGAAGCTTTCTTT. It codes for CASTRQVGGTEAFF.

The rearrangement links TRBV4-2 to TRBJ1-1; D uncertain. The germline V gene encodes CDR1 LGHNA and CDR2 YNFKEQ. The length of the CDR3 is 14 residues. V was shortened by 3 bases and J by 6 bases, with 14 bases between the two germline ends. Here the CDR3 reads CASSHGGQVAEAFF. CDR3 DNA sequence: TGTGCCAGCAGCCATGGCGGCCAGGTGGCTGAAGCTTTCTTT.

The rearrangement links TRBV7-2 to TRBJ2-1, with D maybe TRBD2 (7 bases). The CDR3 extends over 16 amino acids. V was shortened by 5 bases and J by 0 bases, with 14 bases between the two germline ends. Germline loops: CDR1 SGHTA, CDR2 FQGNSA. The CDR3 sequence is CASSAGGGGSYNEQFF. Here the CDR3 DNA reads TGTGCCAGCAGCGCCGGAGGGGGGGGCTCCTACAATGAGCAGTTCTTC. Combining the CDR3 with reference TRBV7-2 and TRBJ2-1 gives the whole variable domain GAGVSQSPSNKVTEKGKDVELRCDPISGHTALYWYRQSLGQGLEFLIYFQGNSAPDKSGLPSDRFSAERTGGSVSTLTIQRTQQEDSAVYLCASSAGGGGSYNEQFFGPGTRLTVL.

This chain connects TRBV7-3 to TRBJ1-2, with 8 bases identical to TRBD1. V dropped 5 bases and J dropped 7; count of bases not matched to a gene: 9. This CDR3 spans 14 amino acids. Germline CDR1 SGHTA, CDR2 FQGTGA. In DNA, the CDR3 is TGTGCCAGCAGCCGGACAGGGAGTTCCGGTGGCTACACCTTC. Amino acids: CASSRTGSSGGYTF. The whole variable domain, filled in from reference TRBV7-3 and TRBJ1-2, reads GAGVSQTPSNKVTEKGKYVELRCDPISGHTALYWYRQSLGQGPEFLIYFQGTGAADDSGLPNDRFFAVRPEGSVSTLKIQRTERGDSAVYLCASSRTGSSGGYTFGSGTRLTVV.

The rearrangement joins TRBV5-5 to TRBJ1-3; D gene unclear. This CDR3 spans 14 amino acids. CDR1 is SGHKS, CDR2 YYEKEE, per germline (reference sequence). Trimming left V 2 bases short and J 3 bases short, with 9 bases between. In nucleotides, the CDR3 is TGTGCCAGCAGCTTTCGGGGTGATGGAAACACCATATATTTT. Translated: CASSFRGDGNTIYF.

This clone has just one count. The chain combines TRBV2 with TRBJ2-7; 10 positions agree with TRBD1. The CDR3 has 14 amino acids. With 1 base clipped from V and 3 bases from J, the junction kept 0 bases outside the gene matches. The germline V gene has CDR1 SNHLY and CDR2 FYNNEI. The CDR3: CASSEGDRGYEQYF. In DNA form, the CDR3 reads TGTGCCAGCAGTGAAGGGGACAGGGGCTACGAGCAGTACTTC.

The V call is TRBV10-3, the J call TRBJ1-1, with D hard to call. The CDR3 consists of 13 residues. V lost 6 bases and J 1 base, leaving 9 bases between the germline ends. Germline V gives CDR1 ENHRY, CDR2 SYGVKD. Here the CDR3 DNA reads TGTGCCATCAGACGGACGGAGAACACTGAAGCTTTCTTT. Encoded protein: CAIRRTENTEAFF.

This clone appeared a few times. The J gene is TRBJ2-1, the V gene TRBV6-5; D is possibly TRBD2 (6 bases). There are 14 residues in the CDR3. Germline CDR1 MNHEY, CDR2 SVGAGI. Trimming took off 6 bases at V and 5 bases at J, with 14 bases between the two ends. The CDR3 DNA reads TGTGCCAGCAGGCGGGGCAGACCCGACAATGAGCAGTTCTTC. Translating it yields CASRRGRPDNEQFF.

The V gene is TRBV19, the J gene TRBJ1-1, with D hard to call. The CDR3 contains 13 residues. In germline, CDR1 is LNHDA, CDR2 SQIVND (reference sequence). With 1 base removed from V and 1 base from J, the gap between germline ends came to 4 bases. The CDR3 is CASSIGQNTEAFF. The DNA of the CDR3 is TGTGCCAGTAGTATAGGACAGAACACTGAAGCTTTCTTT.

The rearrangement uses TRBV4-3 and TRBJ1-4; D remains unclear. This CDR3 is 15 amino acids long. CDR1 is LGHNA, CDR2 YSLEER, per germline. Trimming cost V 4 bases and J 8 bases, with 17 bases left between them. CDR3 region: CASSPIRTNKEKLFF. The DNA for the CDR3 is TGCGCCAGCAGCCCGATACGGACGAATAAGGAAAAACTGTTTTTT.

The CDR3 is CASSQRGGYNEQFF. DNA for the CDR3: TGTGCCAGCAGCCAACGGGGAGGGTACAATGAGCAGTTCTTC. The rearrangement joins TRBV3-1 (or the pseudogene TRBV3-2) to TRBJ2-1; 7 bases fit TRBD2. This CDR3 has 14 amino acids. Trimming cost V 2 bases and J 4 bases; bases outside gene matches: 2. Germline assignment: CDR1 LGHDT and CDR2 YNNKEL (reference sequence).

The V gene is TRBV5-1, the J gene TRBJ1-3; D uncertain. The CDR3 spans 14 residues. The V end was cut by 4 bases, the J end by 0 bases, with 8 bases between. Germline assignment: CDR1 SGHRS and CDR2 YFSETQ. The CDR3 sequence: CASSPLPSGNTIYF. The DNA for the CDR3 is TGCGCCAGCAGCCCCTTGCCCTCTGGAAACACCATATATTTT.

The rearrangement joins TRBV7-8 to TRBJ1-6, with D tentatively TRBD1 (6 bases). The V end was cut by 1 base, the J end by 10 bases, with 8 bases between. This CDR3 is 13 amino acids long. The germline CDR1 and CDR2 sequences are SGHVS and FQNEAQ. The CDR3 DNA sequence: TGTGCCAGCAGCTTAGACAGGGACTCACCCCTCCACTTT. Its translation is CASSLDRDSPLHF.

The chain joins TRBV29-1 to TRBJ1-2; maybe TRBD1 (5 bases). Germline CDR1 and CDR2: SQVTM and ANQGSEA. V lost 6 bases and J lost 3, with 20 bases in between. The CDR3 spans 15 residues. The CDR3: CSVTPRREGYYGYTF. The CDR3 bases are TGCAGCGTCACCCCCCGGCGAGAGGGGTACTATGGCTACACCTTC. The complete variable domain, with remaining parts taken from reference TRBV29-1 and TRBJ1-2, reads SAVISQKPSRDICQRGTSLTIQCQVDSQVTMMFWYRQQPGQSLTLIATANQGSEATYESGFVIDKFPISRPNLTFSTLTVSNMSPEDSSIYLCSVTPRREGYYGYTFGSGTRLTVV.

The chain employs TRBV5-1 and TRBJ2-1; 7 bases are shared with TRBD1. The length of the CDR3 is 16 residues. The J segment lost 2 bases and the V segment lost 0 bases, leaving 5 bases of the junction unmatched. CDR1 and CDR2 from the germline V gene are SGHRS and YFSETQ. CDR3 nucleotides: TGCGCCAGCAGCTTGGGGTTGACAGGGCCCTACAATGAGCAGTTCTTC. Translated, it gives CASSLGLTGPYNEQFF.